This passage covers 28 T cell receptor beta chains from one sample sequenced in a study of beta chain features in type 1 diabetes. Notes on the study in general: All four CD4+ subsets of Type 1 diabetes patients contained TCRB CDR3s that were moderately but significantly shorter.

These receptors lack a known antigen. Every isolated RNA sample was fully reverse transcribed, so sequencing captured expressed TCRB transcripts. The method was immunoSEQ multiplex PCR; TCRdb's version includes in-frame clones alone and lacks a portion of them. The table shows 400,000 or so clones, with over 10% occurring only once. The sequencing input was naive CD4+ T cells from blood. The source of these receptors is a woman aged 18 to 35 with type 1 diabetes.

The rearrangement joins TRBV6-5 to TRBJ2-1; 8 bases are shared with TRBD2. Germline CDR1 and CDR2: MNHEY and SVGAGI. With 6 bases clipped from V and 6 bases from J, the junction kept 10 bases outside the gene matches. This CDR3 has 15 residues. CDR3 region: CASRLLREGVNEQFF. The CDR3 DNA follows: TGTGCCAGCAGGCTCCTCCGGGAGGGGGTCAATGAGCAGTTCTTC.

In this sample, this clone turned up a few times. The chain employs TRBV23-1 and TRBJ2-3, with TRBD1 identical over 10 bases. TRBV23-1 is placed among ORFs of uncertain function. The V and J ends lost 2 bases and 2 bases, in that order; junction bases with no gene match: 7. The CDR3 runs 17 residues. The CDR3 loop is CASSQRGGTGVTDTQYF. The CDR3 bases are TGCGCCAGCAGTCAACGAGGAGGGACAGGGGTCACAGATACGCAGTATTTT.

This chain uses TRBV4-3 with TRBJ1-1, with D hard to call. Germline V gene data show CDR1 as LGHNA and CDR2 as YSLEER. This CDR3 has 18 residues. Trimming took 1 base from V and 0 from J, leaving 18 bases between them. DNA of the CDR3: TGCGCCAGCAGCCAAGGTTTGGTGGAGGTCCGCATGAACACTGAAGCTTTCTTT. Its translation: CASSQGLVEVRMNTEAFF.

The CDR3 sequence: CASSGDRFYGYTF. In DNA form, the CDR3 reads TGTGCCAGCAGCGGGGACAGATTCTATGGCTACACCTTC. The rearrangement joins TRBV5-4 to TRBJ1-2, with 7 bases aligning to TRBD1. V was clipped by 4 bases and J by 4 bases; unmatched bases: 4. The CDR3 runs to 13 residues. CDR1 SGHNT and CDR2 YYREEE come from the germline V gene (reference sequence). The full variable domain, with the rest looked up from reference TRBV5-4 and TRBJ1-2, is ETGVTQSPTHLIKTRGQQVTLRCSSQSGHNTVSWYQQALGQGPQFIFQYYREEENGRGNFPPRFSGLQFPNYSSELNVNALELDDSALYLCASSGDRFYGYTFGSGTRLTVV.

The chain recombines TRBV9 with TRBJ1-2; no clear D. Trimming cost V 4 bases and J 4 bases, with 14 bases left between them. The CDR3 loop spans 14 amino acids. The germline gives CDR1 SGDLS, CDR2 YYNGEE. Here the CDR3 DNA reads TGTGCCAGCAGCCCTAGCCAGGACTCCTATGGCTACACCTTC. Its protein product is CASSPSQDSYGYTF. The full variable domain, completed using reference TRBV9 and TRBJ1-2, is DSGVTQTPKHLITATGQRVTLRCSPRSGDLSVYWYQQSLDQGLQFLIQYYNGEERAKGNILERFSAQQFPDLHSELNLSSLELGDSALYFCASSPSQDSYGYTFGSGTRLTVV.

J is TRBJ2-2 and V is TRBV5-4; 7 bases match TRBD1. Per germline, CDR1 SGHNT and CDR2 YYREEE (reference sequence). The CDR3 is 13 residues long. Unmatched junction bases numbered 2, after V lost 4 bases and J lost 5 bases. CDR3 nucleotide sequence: TGTGCCAGCAGCACAGGGGAAACCGGGGAGCTGTTTTTT. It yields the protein CASSTGETGELFF.

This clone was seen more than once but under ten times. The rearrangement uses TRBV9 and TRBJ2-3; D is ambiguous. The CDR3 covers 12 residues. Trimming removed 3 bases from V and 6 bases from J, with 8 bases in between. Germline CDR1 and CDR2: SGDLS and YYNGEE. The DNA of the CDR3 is TGTGCCAGCAGCGAACTCTCGGATACGCAGTATTTT. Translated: CASSELSDTQYF.

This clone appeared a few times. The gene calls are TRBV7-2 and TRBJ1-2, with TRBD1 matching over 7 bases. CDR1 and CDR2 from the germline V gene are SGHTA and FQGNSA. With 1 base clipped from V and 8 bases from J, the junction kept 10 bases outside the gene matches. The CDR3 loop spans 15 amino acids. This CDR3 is CASSLEGIGGGGYTF. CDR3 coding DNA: TGTGCCAGCAGCTTAGAGGGGATAGGGGGCGGCGGCTACACCTTC.

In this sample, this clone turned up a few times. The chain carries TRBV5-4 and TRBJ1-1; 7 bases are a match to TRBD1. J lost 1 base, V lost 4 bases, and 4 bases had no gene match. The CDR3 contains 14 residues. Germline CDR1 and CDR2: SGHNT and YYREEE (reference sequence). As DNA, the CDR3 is TGTGCCAGCAGCGTGGGACAGAAGAACACTGAAGCTTTCTTT. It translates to CASSVGQKNTEAFF.

CDR3 protein: CASRRGQNQPQHF. The CDR3 DNA sequence: TGTGCCAGCCGGAGGGGCCAGAATCAGCCCCAGCATTTT. The V gene is TRBV2, the J gene TRBJ1-5; TRBD1 is a possible D gene (5 bases). The ends were cut back, 8 bases at V and 4 bases at J, with 12 bases in the middle. The CDR3 is 13 amino acids. Per the germline V gene, CDR1 is SNHLY and CDR2 is FYNNEI.

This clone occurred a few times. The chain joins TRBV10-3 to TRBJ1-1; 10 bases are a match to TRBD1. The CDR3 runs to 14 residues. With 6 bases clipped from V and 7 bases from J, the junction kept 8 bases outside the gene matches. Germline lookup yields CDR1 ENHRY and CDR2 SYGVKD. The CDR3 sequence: CAIRPGTGDHEAFF. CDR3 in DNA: TGTGCCATCAGGCCCGGGACAGGGGACCATGAAGCTTTCTTT.

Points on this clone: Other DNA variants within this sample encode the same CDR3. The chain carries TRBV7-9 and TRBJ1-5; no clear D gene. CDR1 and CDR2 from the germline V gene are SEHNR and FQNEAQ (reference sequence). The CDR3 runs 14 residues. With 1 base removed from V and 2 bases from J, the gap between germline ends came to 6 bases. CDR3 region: CASSLGEGNQPQHF. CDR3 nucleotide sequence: TGTGCCAGCAGCTTAGGAGAGGGCAATCAGCCCCAGCATTTT.

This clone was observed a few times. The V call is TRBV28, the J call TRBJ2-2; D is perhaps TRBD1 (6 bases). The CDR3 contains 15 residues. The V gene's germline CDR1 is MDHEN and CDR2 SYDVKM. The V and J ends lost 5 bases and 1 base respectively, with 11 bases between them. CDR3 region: CASSPSGQNTGELFF. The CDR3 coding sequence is TGTGCCAGCAGTCCATCGGGACAGAACACCGGGGAGCTGTTTTTT. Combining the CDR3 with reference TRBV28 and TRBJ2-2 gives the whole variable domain DVKVTQSSRYLVKRTGEKVFLECVQDMDHENMFWYRQDPGLGLRLIYFSYDVKMKEKGDIPEGYSVSREKKERFSLILESASTNQTSMYLCASSPSGQNTGELFFGEGSRLTVL.

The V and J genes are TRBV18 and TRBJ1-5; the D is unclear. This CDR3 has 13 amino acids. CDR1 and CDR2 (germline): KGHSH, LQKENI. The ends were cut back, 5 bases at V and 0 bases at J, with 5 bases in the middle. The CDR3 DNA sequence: TGTGCCAGCTCAGGAGATAGCAATCAGCCCCAGCATTTT. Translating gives CASSGDSNQPQHF.

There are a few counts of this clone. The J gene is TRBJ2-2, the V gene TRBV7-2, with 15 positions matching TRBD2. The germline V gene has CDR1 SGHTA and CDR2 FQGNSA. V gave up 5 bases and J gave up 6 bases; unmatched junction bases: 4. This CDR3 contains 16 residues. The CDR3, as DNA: TGTGCCAGCAGCCCAGGGACTAGCGGGGGGCCCGGGGAGCTGTTTTTT. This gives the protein CASSPGTSGGPGELFF. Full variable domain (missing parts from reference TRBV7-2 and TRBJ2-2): GAGVSQSPSNKVTEKGKDVELRCDPISGHTALYWYRQSLGQGLEFLIYFQGNSAPDKSGLPSDRFSAERTGGSVSTLTIQRTQQEDSAVYLCASSPGTSGGPGELFFGEGSRLTVL.

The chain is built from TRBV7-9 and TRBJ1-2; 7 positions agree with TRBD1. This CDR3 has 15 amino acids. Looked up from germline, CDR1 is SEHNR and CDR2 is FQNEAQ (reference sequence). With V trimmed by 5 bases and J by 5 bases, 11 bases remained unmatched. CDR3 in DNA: TGTGCCAGCAGCCCCGTAACGGGCAGGGGGTATGGCTACACCTTC. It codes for CASSPVTGRGYGYTF. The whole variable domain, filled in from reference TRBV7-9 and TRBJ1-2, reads DTGVSQNPRHKITKRGQNVTFRCDPISEHNRLYWYRQTLGQGPEFLTYFQNEAQLEKSRLLSDRFSAERPKGSFSTLEIQRTEQGDSAMYLCASSPVTGRGYGYTFGSGTRLTVV.

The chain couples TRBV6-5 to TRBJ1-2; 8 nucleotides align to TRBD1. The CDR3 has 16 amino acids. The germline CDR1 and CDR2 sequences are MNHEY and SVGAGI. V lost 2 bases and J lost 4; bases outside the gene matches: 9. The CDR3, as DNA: TGTGCCAGCAGTTACATCGGGGACAGGATACTCTATGGCTACACCTTC. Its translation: CASSYIGDRILYGYTF.

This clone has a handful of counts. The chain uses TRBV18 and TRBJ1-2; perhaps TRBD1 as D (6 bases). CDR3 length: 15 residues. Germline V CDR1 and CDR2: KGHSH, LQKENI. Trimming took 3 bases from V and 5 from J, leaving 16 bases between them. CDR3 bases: TGTGCCAGCTCACCGGATCTACAGGGTCAATATGGCTACACCTTC. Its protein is CASSPDLQGQYGYTF.

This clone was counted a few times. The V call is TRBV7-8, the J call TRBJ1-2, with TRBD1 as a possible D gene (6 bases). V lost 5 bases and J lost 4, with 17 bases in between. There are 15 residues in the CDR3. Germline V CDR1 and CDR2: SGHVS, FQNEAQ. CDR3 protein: CASSPLGGGSYGYTF. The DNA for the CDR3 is TGTGCCAGCAGCCCCCTAGGGGGGGGCTCCTATGGCTACACCTTC.

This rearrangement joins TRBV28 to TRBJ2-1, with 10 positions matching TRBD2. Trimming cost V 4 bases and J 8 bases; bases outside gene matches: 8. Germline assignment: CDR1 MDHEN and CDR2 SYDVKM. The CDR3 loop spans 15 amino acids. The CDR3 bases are TGTGCCAGCAGTTCAGTAGCGGGAGGCGTCTATGAGCAGTTCTTC. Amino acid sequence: CASSSVAGGVYEQFF.

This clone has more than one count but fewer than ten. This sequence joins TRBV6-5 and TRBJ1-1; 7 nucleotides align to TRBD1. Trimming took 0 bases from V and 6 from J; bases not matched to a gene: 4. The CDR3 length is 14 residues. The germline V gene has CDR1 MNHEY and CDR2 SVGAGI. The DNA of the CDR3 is TGTGCCAGCAGTTACTCGAGGCAGGGGGCTGAAGCTTTCTTT. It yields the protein CASSYSRQGAEAFF.

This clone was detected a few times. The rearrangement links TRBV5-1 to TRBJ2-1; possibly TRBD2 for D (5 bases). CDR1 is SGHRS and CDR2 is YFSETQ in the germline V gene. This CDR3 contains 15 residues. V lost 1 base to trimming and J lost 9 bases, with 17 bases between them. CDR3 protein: CASSLRLSGLSEQFF. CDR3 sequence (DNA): TGCGCCAGCAGCTTGAGGCTGAGCGGACTCAGTGAGCAGTTCTTC.

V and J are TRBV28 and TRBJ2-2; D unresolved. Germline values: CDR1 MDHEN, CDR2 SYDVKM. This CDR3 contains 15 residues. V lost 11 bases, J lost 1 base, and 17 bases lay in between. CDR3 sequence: CACSILDKNTGELFF. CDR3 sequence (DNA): TGTGCCTGTTCGATCCTAGATAAGAACACCGGGGAGCTGTTTTTT.

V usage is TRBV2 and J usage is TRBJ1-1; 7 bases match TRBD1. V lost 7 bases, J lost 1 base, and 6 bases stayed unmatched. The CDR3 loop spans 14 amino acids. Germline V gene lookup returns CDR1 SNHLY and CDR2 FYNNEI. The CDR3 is CASIPGQTNTEAFF. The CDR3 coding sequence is TGTGCCAGCATTCCGGGACAGACGAACACTGAAGCTTTCTTT.

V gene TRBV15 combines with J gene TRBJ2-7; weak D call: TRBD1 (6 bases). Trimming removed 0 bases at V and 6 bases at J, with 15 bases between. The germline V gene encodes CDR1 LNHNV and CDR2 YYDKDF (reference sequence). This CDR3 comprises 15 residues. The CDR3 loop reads CATSRDRGVSREQYF. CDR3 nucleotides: TGTGCCACCAGCAGAGACAGGGGAGTTTCTCGCGAGCAGTACTTC.

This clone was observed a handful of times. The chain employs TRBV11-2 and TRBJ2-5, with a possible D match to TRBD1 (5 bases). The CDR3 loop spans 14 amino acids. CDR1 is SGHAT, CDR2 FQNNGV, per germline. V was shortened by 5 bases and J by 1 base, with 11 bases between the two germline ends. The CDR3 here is CASSRDSFQETQYF. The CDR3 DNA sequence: TGTGCCAGCAGCCGAGACAGTTTCCAAGAGACCCAGTACTTC.

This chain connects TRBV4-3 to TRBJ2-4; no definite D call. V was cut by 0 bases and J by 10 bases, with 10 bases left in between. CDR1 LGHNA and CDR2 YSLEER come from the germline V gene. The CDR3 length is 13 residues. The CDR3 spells CASSQDVNFIQYF. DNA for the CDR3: TGCGCCAGCAGCCAAGATGTAAACTTTATTCAGTACTTC.

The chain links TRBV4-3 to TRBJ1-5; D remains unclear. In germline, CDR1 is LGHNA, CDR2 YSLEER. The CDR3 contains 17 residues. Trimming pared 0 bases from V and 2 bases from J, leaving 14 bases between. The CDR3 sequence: CASSQDATVIRNQPQHF. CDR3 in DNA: TGCGCCAGCAGCCAAGATGCAACAGTTATACGCAATCAGCCCCAGCATTTT.